The 18 T cell receptor beta chains listed next were all sequenced from one sample in a study of cytomegalovirus exposure and HLA in healthy donors. Primers: 60 Vbeta forward and 13 Jbeta reverse. Sequenced by immunoSEQ multiplex PCR; TCRdb stores in-frame clones only, minus some. The sample records under 200,000 clones, around 80% being singletons. Sequencing was carried out using PBMCs. These receptors were obtained from a woman aged 35 to 49 in good health and CMV-seronegative.

This clone was seen a few times. V and J are TRBV13 and TRBJ1-3; unclear D gene. Germline CDR1 and CDR2: PRHDT and FYEKMQ (reference sequence). Trimming took 0 bases from V and 0 from J, leaving 6 bases between them. The CDR3 is 15 residues long. In nucleotides, the CDR3 is TGTGCCAGCAGCTTAGGGTCTTTCTCTGGAAACACCATATATTTT. Translated: CASSLGSFSGNTIYF.

The chain combines TRBV2 with TRBJ1-1; 8 bases line up with TRBD1. There are 14 residues in the CDR3. The germline CDR1 and CDR2 sequences are SNHLY and FYNNEI. Trimming at V came to 7 bases and at J to 3 bases, leaving 7 bases not matched to a gene. Here the CDR3 DNA reads TGTGCCAGCACTGGTTCAGGGGGCTACACTGAAGCTTTCTTT. Encoded protein: CASTGSGGYTEAFF.

The J gene is TRBJ2-1, the V gene TRBV5-4; perhaps TRBD1 as D (6 bases). Germline V gene sequence: CDR1 SGHNT, CDR2 YYREEE (reference sequence). The CDR3 length is 16 residues. V was trimmed by 0 bases and J by 9 bases, leaving 19 bases between them. This CDR3 is CASSLEGLTGSGEQFF. DNA of the CDR3: TGTGCCAGCAGCTTGGAGGGCCTAACAGGGAGTGGTGAGCAGTTCTTC.

This clone occurred a few times. CDR3 sequence: CASSLGRQEHEQFF. In nucleotides, the CDR3 is TGTGCCAGCAGCTTAGGGAGACAGGAACATGAGCAGTTCTTC. The V gene is TRBV7-9, the J gene TRBJ2-1; maybe TRBD1 (6 bases). The CDR3 totals 14 residues. Germline V gene data show CDR1 as SEHNR and CDR2 as FQNEAQ (reference sequence). Trimming took 1 base from V and 8 from J, leaving 12 bases between them. The complete variable domain, with remaining parts taken from reference TRBV7-9 and TRBJ2-1, reads DTGVSQNPRHKITKRGQNVTFRCDPISEHNRLYWYRQTLGQGPEFLTYFQNEAQLEKSRLLSDRFSAERPKGSFSTLEIQRTEQGDSAMYLCASSLGRQEHEQFFGPGTRLTVL.

This clone appeared a few times. This chain links TRBV9 with TRBJ1-2; no reliable D call. Trimming left V 1 base short and J 11 bases short, with 12 bases between. Germline V gene data show CDR1 as SGDLS and CDR2 as YYNGEE. CDR3 length equals 12 residues. CDR3 region: CASSVLTSPYTF. The CDR3 DNA follows: TGTGCCAGCAGCGTATTAACATCGCCGTACACCTTC.

V and J are TRBV7-9 and TRBJ2-5; 8 bases are a match to TRBD2. The CDR3 runs to 17 residues. The junction had 13 bases not matched to a gene; V was cut back by 3 bases and J by 4 bases. Per the germline V gene, CDR1 is SEHNR and CDR2 is FQNEAQ (reference sequence). The CDR3 DNA reads TGTGCCAGCAGCTTCCCGACTAGCGCCGGAGGAGTAGAGACCCAGTACTTC. Protein product: CASSFPTSAGGVETQYF.

A remark on this clone: In the same sample, other DNA sequences code for this CDR3. The J gene is TRBJ2-3, the V gene TRBV5-1; D gene uncertain. The germline V and J ends were trimmed by 0 bases and 2 bases, with 7 bases remaining between them. CDR3 size: 14 residues. The germline V gene encodes CDR1 SGHRS and CDR2 YFSETQ. The CDR3 DNA is TGCGCCAGCAGCTTGGGAGGTTACACAGATACGCAGTATTTT. This sequence encodes CASSLGGYTDTQYF.

This chain connects TRBV6-5 to TRBJ2-7; D may be TRBD2 (6 bases). The length of the CDR3 is 13 residues. The germline V and J ends were trimmed by 10 bases and 3 bases, with 16 bases remaining between them. Per the germline V gene, CDR1 is MNHEY and CDR2 is SVGAGI. The CDR3 protein is CAIRARESYEQYF. In DNA form, the CDR3 reads TGTGCCATTAGGGCCCGGGAGAGCTACGAGCAGTACTTC.

The DNA of the CDR3 is TGTGCCAGTAGATCGACAGGGAGCTCCTACAATGAGCAGTTCTTC. Protein: CASRSTGSSYNEQFF. This chain links TRBV19 with TRBJ2-1, with 7 bases fitting TRBD1. V gave up 6 bases and J gave up 0 bases; unmatched junction bases: 5. The CDR3 runs 15 residues. Looked up from germline, CDR1 is LNHDA and CDR2 is SQIVND (reference sequence).

This chain links TRBV7-8 with TRBJ2-2; possibly TRBD1 for D (6 bases). Germline CDR1 SGHVS, CDR2 FQNEAQ. The CDR3 runs 16 residues. V gave up 4 bases and J gave up 3 bases, with 15 bases separating them. CDR3 loop: CASSSPQGRDTGELFF. CDR3 nucleotide sequence: TGTGCCAGCAGCTCACCACAGGGTCGCGACACCGGGGAGCTGTTTTTT.

V and J are TRBV6-4 and TRBJ2-1; D unclear. The germline CDR1 and CDR2 sequences are MRHNA and SNTAGT. The CDR3 length is 13 residues. Trimming stripped 4 bases from V and 10 bases from J, with 14 bases between. DNA of the CDR3: TGTGCCAGCAGTGTTGGCAGCCTCGGGGAGCAGTTCTTC. It codes for CASSVGSLGEQFF.

The chain joins TRBV11-2 to TRBJ2-5; TRBD2 matches at 8 bases. The germline gives CDR1 SGHAT, CDR2 FQNNGV. Trimming removed 4 bases from V and 3 bases from J; junction bases left unmatched: 13. The CDR3 consists of 17 residues. CDR3 region: CASSYTGGGGTKETQYF. The CDR3 nucleotides read TGTGCCAGCAGCTACACGGGGGGGGGTGGGACCAAAGAGACCCAGTACTTC.

This chain joins TRBV19 and TRBJ2-7; the match to TRBD1 covers 7 bases. J was trimmed by 2 bases and V by 5 bases; bases with no gene match: 3. The CDR3 is 13 amino acids. Germline V gene sequence: CDR1 LNHDA, CDR2 SQIVND (reference sequence). CDR3 bases: TGTGCCAGTAGTTCCGACAGGGCCTACGAGCAGTACTTC. Encoded protein: CASSSDRAYEQYF.

The table lists this clone with a few counts. The chain links TRBV5-4 to TRBJ2-1, with D maybe TRBD2 (5 bases). This CDR3 region has 13 residues. V lost 10 bases, J lost 1 base, and 12 bases lay in between. Germline V gene sequence: CDR1 SGHNT, CDR2 YYREEE (reference sequence). CDR3 DNA: TGTGCCTCCCATGGGAGTTCCTACAATGAGCAGTTCTTC. It yields the protein CASHGSSYNEQFF.

The V and J genes are TRBV27 and TRBJ2-1; the match to TRBD2 covers 7 bases. CDR3 length: 17 amino acids. V shed 5 bases and J 5 bases; nucleotides not matched to a gene: 15. Germline V gives CDR1 MNHEY, CDR2 SMNVEV (reference sequence). The DNA of the CDR3 is TGTGCCAGCAGTAATCCTTCGGGGAGGGGAGTGAACAATGAGCAGTTCTTC. It is translated as CASSNPSGRGVNNEQFF.

This chain uses TRBV7-2 with TRBJ2-3, with 9 bases aligning to TRBD2. Losses at the gene ends were 5 bases for V and 5 bases for J; bases not matched to a gene: 14. The CDR3 length is 17 residues. The V gene's germline CDR1 is SGHTA and CDR2 FQGNSA. This chain's CDR3 is CASSPIGGGGVGDTQYF. In DNA, the CDR3 is TGTGCCAGCAGCCCTATCGGTGGCGGGGGGGTGGGAGATACGCAGTATTTT.

The rearrangement uses TRBV28 and TRBJ2-7; 8 bases are shared with TRBD1. The V gene end was trimmed by 4 bases and the J gene end by 3 bases; junction bases not matched to a gene: 14. CDR3 length: 17 amino acids. Per the germline V gene, CDR1 is MDHEN and CDR2 is SYDVKM. In nucleotides, the CDR3 is TGTGCCAGCAGTTCCATATTCCCAGGACAGGGAGGCTACGAGCAGTACTTC. This gives the protein CASSSIFPGQGGYEQYF. The variable domain in full, with the rest retrieved from reference TRBV28 and TRBJ2-7, is DVKVTQSSRYLVKRTGEKVFLECVQDMDHENMFWYRQDPGLGLRLIYFSYDVKMKEKGDIPEGYSVSREKKERFSLILESASTNQTSMYLCASSSIFPGQGGYEQYFGPGTRLTVT.

The gene calls are TRBV5-8 and TRBJ2-7, with 7 bases matching TRBD1. CDR1 is SGHTS and CDR2 is YDEGEE in the germline V gene. The trim removed 4 bases at V and 2 bases at J, leaving 6 bases unmatched. The CDR3 length is 14 residues. This CDR3 reads CASSLRDRAYEQYF. In DNA form, the CDR3 reads TGTGCCAGCAGCCTCCGGGACAGAGCCTACGAGCAGTACTTC.